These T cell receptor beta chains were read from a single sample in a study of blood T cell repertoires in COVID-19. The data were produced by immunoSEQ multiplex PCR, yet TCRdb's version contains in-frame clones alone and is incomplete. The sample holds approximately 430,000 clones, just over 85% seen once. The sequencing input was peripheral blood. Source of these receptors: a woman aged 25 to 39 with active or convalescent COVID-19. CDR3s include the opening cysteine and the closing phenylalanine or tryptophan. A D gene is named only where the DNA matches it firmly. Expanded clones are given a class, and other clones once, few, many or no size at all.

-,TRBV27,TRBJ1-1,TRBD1,TGTGCCAGCAGTTTTTCCGGGACAGGGTCAACTGAAGCTTTCTTT,CASSFSGTGSTEAFF
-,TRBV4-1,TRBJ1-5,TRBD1,TGCGCCAGCAGCCAACGGACAGGGGAAACAAATCAGCCCCAGCATTTT,CASSQRTGETNQPQHF
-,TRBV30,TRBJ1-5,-,TGTGCCTGGCGTAAAGGCGAGGTGGGCAATCAGCCCCAGCATTTT,CAWRKGEVGNQPQHF
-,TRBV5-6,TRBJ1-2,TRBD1,TGTGCCAGCAGCGCTAGGACAGGGGGCGTTTTCTCTGGCTACACCTTC,CASSARTGGVFSGYTF
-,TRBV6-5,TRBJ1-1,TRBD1,TGTGCCAGCAGTCAACAGGGGAGGTCGACTGAAGCTTTCTTT,CASSQQGRSTEAFF
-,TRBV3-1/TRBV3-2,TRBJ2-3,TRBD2,TGTGCCAGCAGCCAAGCCCACGTCTCAGCGGGGGGCCTCACAGATACGCAGTATTTT,CASSQAHVSAGGLTDTQYF
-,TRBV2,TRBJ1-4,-,TGTGCCAGCAGTGAAGGGATGGGGGGAAAACTGTTTTTT,CASSEGMGGKLFF
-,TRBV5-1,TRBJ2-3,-,TGCGCCAGCAGCTTGGGGTCGGGGATCCACACAGATACGCAGTATTTT,CASSLGSGIHTDTQYF
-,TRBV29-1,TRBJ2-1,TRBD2,TGCAGCGCCTATGAGCCGGGACTAGCGGGTAATGAGCAGTTCTTC,CSAYEPGLAGNEQFF
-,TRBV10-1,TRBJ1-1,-,TGCGCCAGCAGTGGACAGCCAAACACTGAAGCTTTCTTT,CASSGQPNTEAFF
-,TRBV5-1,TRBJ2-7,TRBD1,TGCGCCAGCAGCTCTGGACAGGGGGCTTACGAGCAGTACTTC,CASSSGQGAYEQYF
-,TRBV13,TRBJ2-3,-,TGTGCCAGCAGCTCTAGTGGGTGGGGGGGCCGCGCAGATACGCAGTATTTT,CASSSSGWGGRADTQYF
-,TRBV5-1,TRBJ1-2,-,TGCGCCAGCAGCTTGGACGACAGGTTGGGCTACACCTTC,CASSLDDRLGYTF
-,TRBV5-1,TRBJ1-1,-,TGCGCCAGCAGCTTGGCGGTGAACACTGAAGCTTTCTTT,CASSLAVNTEAFF
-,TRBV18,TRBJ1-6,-,TGTGCCAGCTCACCCAATACAGGCGGGGGGACACCCCTCCACTTT,CASSPNTGGGTPLHF
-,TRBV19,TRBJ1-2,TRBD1,TGTGCCAGTATCGGACAGGGGGATGGTGGCTACACCTTC,CASIGQGDGGYTF
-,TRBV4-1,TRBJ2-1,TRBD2,TGCGCCAGCAGCCAAGAAGGCGGGGGGGCCCCCGATGAGCAGTTCTTC,CASSQEGGGAPDEQFF
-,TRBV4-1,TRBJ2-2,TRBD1,TGCGCCAGCAGCGGACAGGAGAACACCGGGGAGCTGTTTTTT,CASSGQENTGELFF
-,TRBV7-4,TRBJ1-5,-,TGTGCCAGCAGCTCAACGGAAACCCAGGGGAGTATGCAAAATCAGCCCCAGCATTTT,CASSSTETQGSMQNQPQHF
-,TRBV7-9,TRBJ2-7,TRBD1,TGTGCCAGCAGCACCTGGACAGGGAGCTACGAGCAGTACTTC,CASSTWTGSYEQYF
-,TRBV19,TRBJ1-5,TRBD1,TGTGCCAGTAGTAACACCGGGACAGGGTCTAATCAGCCCCAGCATTTT,CASSNTGTGSNQPQHF
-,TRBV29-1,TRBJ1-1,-,TGCAGCGTTGAAGCCCTAGAGAGGACTTTCTTT,CSVEALERTFF
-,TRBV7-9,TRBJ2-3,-,TGTGCCAGCAGCTTACTCAGCGTCCACACAGATACGCAGTATTTT,CASSLLSVHTDTQYF
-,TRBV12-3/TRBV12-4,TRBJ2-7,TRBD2,TGTGCCAGCAGTAGGAGCGGGAACAACGAGCAGTACTTC,CASSRSGNNEQYF
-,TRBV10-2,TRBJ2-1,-,TGCGCCAGCGGGGCCAATGAGCAGTTCTTC,CASGANEQFF
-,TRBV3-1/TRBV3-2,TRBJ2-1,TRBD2,TGTGCCAGCAGCCAAGATAGGCTAGCGGGGGTATACAATGAGCAGTTCTTC,CASSQDRLAGVYNEQFF
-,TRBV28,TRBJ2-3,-,TGTGCCTCACAAGCCGTTCAGGGACTCACAGATACGCAGTATTTT,CASQAVQGLTDTQYF
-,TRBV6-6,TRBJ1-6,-,TGTGCCAGCAGTTACTCGGGAGGGGATTCACCCCTCCACTTT,CASSYSGGDSPLHF
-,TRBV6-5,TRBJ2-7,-,TGTGCCAGCAGCGCGGACTCTCTCTCCTACGAGCAGTACTTC,CASSADSLSYEQYF
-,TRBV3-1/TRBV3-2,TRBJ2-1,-,TGTGCCAGCAGCCCCGGACTCTCACTGGGGAATGAGCAGTTCTTC,CASSPGLSLGNEQFF
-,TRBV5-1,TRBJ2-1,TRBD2,TGCGCCAGCAGCAAAGGAGGCGGGAGCTCCTACAATGAGCAGTTCTTC,CASSKGGGSSYNEQFF
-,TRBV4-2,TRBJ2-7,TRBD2,TGTGCCAGCAGCCAAGAGTTCCCCGGACTAGCATCCTACGAGCAGTACTTC,CASSQEFPGLASYEQYF
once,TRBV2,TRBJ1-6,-,TGTGCCAGCAGTTACCCTGAGGGCCTCTCTGGGAATTCACCCCTCCACTTT,CASSYPEGLSGNSPLHF
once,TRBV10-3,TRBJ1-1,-,TGTGCCATCAGGGCCCCGGGGAACACTGAAGCTTTCTTT,CAIRAPGNTEAFF
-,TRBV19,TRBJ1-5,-,TGTGCCAGTAGTATCTCCCCGGGTGCCTCGGGCAATCAGCCCCAGCATTTT,CASSISPGASGNQPQHF
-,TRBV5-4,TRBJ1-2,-,TGTGCCAGCAGCCAGCAAGGGGGGGATGGCTACACCTTC,CASSQQGGDGYTF
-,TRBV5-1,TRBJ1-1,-,TGCGCCAGCAGCATGGACGGGAACACTGAAGCTTTCTTT,CASSMDGNTEAFF
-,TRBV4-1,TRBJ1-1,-,TGCGCCAGCAGCCACCGGGGGAGCGGTGAAGCTTTCTTT,CASSHRGSGEAFF
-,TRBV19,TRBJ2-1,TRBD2,TGTGCCAGTAGTATAAGCGGGAGCAGCTCCTACAATGAGCAGTTCTTC,CASSISGSSSYNEQFF
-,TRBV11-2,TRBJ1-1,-,TGTGCCAGCAGCTTAGGCCTTCGGGGTGAAGCTTTCTTT,CASSLGLRGEAFF
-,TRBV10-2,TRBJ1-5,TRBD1,TGCGCCAGCAGTTCGGACAGGCTTAATCAGCCCCAGCATTTT,CASSSDRLNQPQHF
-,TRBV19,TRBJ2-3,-,TGTGCCAGTAGTACCAGACTAGCAGATACGCAGTATTTT,CASSTRLADTQYF
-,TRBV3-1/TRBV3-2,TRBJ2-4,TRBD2,TGTGCCAGCAGCCAAGATTCTATGAGCGGGAGGGCCGAGGCGGACATTCAGTACTTC,CASSQDSMSGRAEADIQYF
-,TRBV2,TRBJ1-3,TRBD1,TGTGCCAGCACCGGGACAGGGGCCTCCAGTGCTGGAAACACCATATATTTT,CASTGTGASSAGNTIYF
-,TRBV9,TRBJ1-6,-,TGTGCCAGCAGCGTAGATGTCGTGGAGCGAGACAATTCACCCCTCCACTTT,CASSVDVVERDNSPLHF
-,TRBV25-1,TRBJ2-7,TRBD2,TGTGCCAGCAGTGAAATCGGAGGGGCTAGCGGGTTGTACGAGCAGTACTTC,CASSEIGGASGLYEQYF
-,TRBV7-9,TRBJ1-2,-,TGTGCCAGCAGCGCCAAAGCAGAGGACTATGGCTACACCTTC,CASSAKAEDYGYTF
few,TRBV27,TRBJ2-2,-,TGTGCCAGCAGTTTAGTAATCAACACCGGGGAGCTGTTTTTT,CASSLVINTGELFF
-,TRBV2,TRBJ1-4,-,TGTGCCAGCAGGGTACTTGAAAAACTGTTTTTT,CASRVLEKLFF
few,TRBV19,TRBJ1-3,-,TGTGCCAGCGCCGGGGGAGTTGGAAACACCATATATTTT,CASAGGVGNTIYF
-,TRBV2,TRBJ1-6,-,TGTGCCAGCATGGGGCAGACAGTTACACCCCTCCACTTT,CASMGQTVTPLHF
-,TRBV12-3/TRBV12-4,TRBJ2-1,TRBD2,TGTGCCGGACGTAGCGGGGTCTACAATGAGCAGTTCTTC,CAGRSGVYNEQFF
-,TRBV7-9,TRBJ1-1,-,TGTGCCAGCAACCTAGAGGGTGGGAACACTGAAGCTTTCTTT,CASNLEGGNTEAFF
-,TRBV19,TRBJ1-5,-,TGTGCCAGTAGAGGACAGTTCAATCAGCCCCAGCATTTT,CASRGQFNQPQHF
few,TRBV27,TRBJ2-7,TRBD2,TGTGCCAGCAGTTTAAAGGGGGCTAGCGGGGGAACCTACGAGCAGTACTTC,CASSLKGASGGTYEQYF
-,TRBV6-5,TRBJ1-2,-,TGTGCCAGCAGAACAAGGCAGGGCGAAGATGGCTACACCTTC,CASRTRQGEDGYTF
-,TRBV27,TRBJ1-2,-,TGTGCCAGCAGTTTATCGACGCCCGGACAGAATGGCTACACCTTC,CASSLSTPGQNGYTF
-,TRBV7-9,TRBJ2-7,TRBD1,TGTGCCAGCAGCTCCCCGGGACAGGGGGCCCGGGGGGTCTTC,CASSSPGQGARGVF